The rows below give T cell receptor beta chains drawn from one sample of a study of technical replicates of blood from a few donors. Here immunoSEQ multiplex PCR was the method, and the copy in TCRdb shows in-frame clones only, minus some. This sample has tens of thousands of clones, with about 98% found just once. The sequencing input was T cells isolated from PBMCs. The source is a human donor in good health. Both conserved end residues are part of each CDR3. The D gene is left open where the match is weak.

J | D | V | CDR3
TRBJ1-1 | - | TRBV9 | CASSGPRALPTEAFF
TRBJ2-2 | TRBD2 | TRBV6-1 | CASRSSREGRELFF
TRBJ2-7 | TRBD1 | TRBV5-1 | CASSLGPGTGGINEQYF
TRBJ1-5 | - | TRBV4-2 | CASSQWTENQPQHF
TRBJ2-3 | TRBD1 | TRBV9 | CASSVGTGADTQYF
TRBJ1-1 | - | TRBV5-1 | CASSLRGSVELKTEAFF
TRBJ1-1 | TRBD1 | TRBV5-1 | CASSDRTGWHTEAFF
TRBJ2-1 | TRBD2 | TRBV4-1 | CASSQDILAGSVESYNEQFF
TRBJ1-4 | TRBD1 | TRBV2 | CASSAGTGVNEKLFF
TRBJ1-6 | - | TRBV27 | CASSSIIQGRNSPLHF
TRBJ2-1 | TRBD2 | TRBV5-1 | CASSQRLAESYNEQFF
TRBJ2-1 | TRBD1 | TRBV5-1 | CASSYGQGPLNEQFF
TRBJ2-1 | - | TRBV7-9 | CASSSPLAEGPYNEQFF
TRBJ1-1 | TRBD1 | TRBV7-6 | CASSKDRAGTEAFF
TRBJ1-2 | TRBD1 | TRBV7-9 | CASSDYGTANYGYTF
TRBJ2-7 | TRBD2 | TRBV28 | CASSTLAGDYEQYF
TRBJ1-1 | TRBD1 | TRBV19 | CASNEGQGAWNTEAFF
TRBJ2-3 | TRBD2 | TRBV5-4 | CASSFQRGMADTQYF
TRBJ1-1 | - | TRBV19 | CASSPDSTEAFF
TRBJ1-4 | TRBD1 | TRBV10-3 | CATKQGGTNEKLFF
TRBJ2-7 | - | TRBV28 | CASRSATPEYF
TRBJ1-5 | TRBD1 | TRBV11-2 | CASSLGTGGNQPQHF
TRBJ1-1 | - | TRBV7-3 | CASSSQSNTEAFF
TRBJ2-4 | TRBD1 | TRBV5-1 | CASSPPGQGSNIQYF
TRBJ1-1 | TRBD1 | TRBV10-1 | CASSEPGGTEAFF
TRBJ1-1 | - | TRBV28 | CASTLREDDTEAFF
TRBJ2-1 | - | TRBV11-2 | CASSLDSRNEQFF
TRBJ1-1 | - | TRBV30 | CATARGWDTEAFF
TRBJ1-6 | - | TRBV10-1 | CANGPNSPLHF
TRBJ2-7 | TRBD2 | TRBV28 | CASRQPGLGDYEQYF
TRBJ2-2 | TRBD2 | TRBV19 | CASSGLAGGYDTGELFF
TRBJ2-5 | TRBD2 | TRBV7-9 | CASSLSGGQETQYF
TRBJ1-5 | - | TRBV6-5 | CASRIRVDQPQHF
TRBJ1-1 | - | TRBV28 | CATPGEGGAEAFF
TRBJ2-1 | TRBD2 | TRBV25-1 | CASSELYRRGGYNEQFF
TRBJ1-2 | - | TRBV7-3 | CASSFQDSYGYTF
TRBJ2-3 | - | TRBV11-2 | CASSLGGTEGTDTQYF
TRBJ1-2 | - | TRBV6-1 | CASSVTGISTGSNYGYTF
TRBJ1-1 | - | TRBV14 | CASRWAPNTEAFF
TRBJ2-2 | - | TRBV9 | CASSPEVRANTGELFF
TRBJ2-7 | - | TRBV5-1 | CASRDPTPQGYEQYF
TRBJ2-7 | TRBD1 | TRBV5-1 | CASSLLSGQVYEQYF
TRBJ2-7 | TRBD1 | TRBV2 | CASSYQGQGTYEQYF
TRBJ2-1 | - | TRBV7-9 | CASNGRSAERNEQFF
TRBJ1-2 | TRBD1 | TRBV10-1 | CASSETGDYGYTF
TRBJ2-5 | - | TRBV5-1 | CASSYLEKETQYF